Listed below are T cell receptor beta chains from one sample, sequenced in a study of control samples from healthy donors and cancer patients. The table came from immunoSEQ multiplex PCR; TCRdb's copy has only in-frame clones and leaves some out. The data contain more than 45,000 clones, more than 85% of them seen just once; the ten biggest clones take up about 0.91%. Sequencing used PBMCs. The receptor source for this set is a man aged 25-45 years with colorectal cancer. Both conserved end residues are part of each CDR3. Each record gives: V gene, CDR3 protein.

TRBV7-2	CASSFNLEQFF
TRBV30	CAWIPVRDGTDTQYF
TRBV7-2	CASSFLNTEAFF
TRBV10-3	CAISDWDRSYNEQFF
TRBV19	CASSIEEGSGANVLTF
TRBV19	CASSVGGGANNEQFF
TRBV27	CASSLSRHQPQHF
TRBV10-2	CASRDNRGHGTEAFF
TRBV19	CASSTQGASFNEQFF
TRBV5-1	CASRLPGTTGELFF
TRBV6-2/TRBV6-3	CASSSLVGFTGELFF
TRBV4-2	CASSQDPTSYEQYF
TRBV30	CAWTQGQGATEAFF
TRBV19	CASSINRVNQPQHF
TRBV29-1	CSVGALRGNEAFF
TRBV11-2	CASSSPGLPPGYRTF
TRBV5-5	CASSLGPGVSSGNTIYF
TRBV2	CASSESSGGPRETQYF
TRBV6-2/TRBV6-3	CASSQGNYGYTF
TRBV24-1	CATSAAGWGYTF
TRBV19	CASSIKGRVEQFF
TRBV12-2	CASRPREGSSGNTIYF
TRBV19	CASSRQGNEQFF
TRBV6-5	CASTVPGSYEQYF
TRBV7-2	CASSRDTF
TRBV5-1	CASSLGGTANTGELFF
TRBV11-2	CASSLTGYDEQFF
TRBV30	CAWYKRRLNTEAFF
TRBV18	CASSLTGREQYF
TRBV5-1	CASSWTGVGGYTF
TRBV4-2	CASSQVIRGAENEQFF
TRBV19	CASRYGNSVLGAFF
TRBV9	CASSVAGTAEAFF
TRBV6-5	CASSNGGGETQYF
TRBV19	CASSTDRGPNQPQHF
TRBV11-3	CASSLRETQYF
TRBV6-5	CASSYQEGAGTQYF
TRBV5-5	CASSLTVRTDTQYF
TRBV5-6	CASSFWQGVGGYTF
TRBV11-3	CASSLGTGAPYEQYF
TRBV5-1	CASSLAGYSNQPQHF
TRBV11-3	CASPSTTGPPGYTF
TRBV24-1	CATSERGSIVPDTQYF
TRBV20-1	CSASLSGQGTFGDEKLFF
TRBV24-1	CATGAGANVLTF
TRBV7-9	CASSSLDGYNQPQHF
TRBV2	CASAIDRREQYF
TRBV3-1/TRBV3-2	CASSQGGQGVTEAFF
TRBV11-3	CASSLVTSHEQFF
TRBV5-1	CASSFLSGDDNEQFF
TRBV5-1	CASSQRAAIPKNTEAFF
TRBV6-6	CASSGRGYNEKLFF
TRBV5-4	CASSFGQGANNEQFF
TRBV4-3	CASSQTNQGYGYTF
TRBV19	CASSIGTSGGRNTQYF